The sequence of this T cell receptor (beta chain) was determined in a study of tumor and adjacent non-tumor tissue in lung cancer. Study overall: The cohort had 12 to 13 adenocarcinoma, a couple of squamous cell and 1 small cell patients. Notes on the study in general: Normal lung showed higher cumulative top 100 clone frequency than tumor.

RNA was extracted from bulk tissue without any cell sorting. Between August and November 2014, newly diagnosed, chemotherapy-naive lung cancer patients underwent thoracic surgery in China. TCRbeta libraries were built with three rounds of nested PCR, modified from ARM-PCR. TCRdb reprocessed the multiplex PCR reads with MiXCR, giving one entry per CDR3 protein. This sample carries roughly 150,000 distinct CDR3 sequences, around 67% of them seen once, and the ten largest clones take around a sixth. This clonotype was counted a few times. Antigen unknown. Sequences were obtained from lung tumor tissue. The receptor was derived from a man in his 60s with small cell lung cancer.

DNA for the CDR3: TGCAGCGTTGGGCGGGCTTTTCGTGACACTGAAGCTTTCTTT. Protein sequence: CSVGRAFRDTEAFF. This sequence joins TRBV29-1 and TRBJ1-1, with no clear D. V dropped 4 bases and J dropped 3 bases, with 15 bases sitting between them. The CDR3 has 14 amino acids. Per the germline V gene, CDR1 is SQVTM and CDR2 is ANQGSEA.